The 5 T cell receptor beta chains below all came from one sample that was sequenced in a study of T cells in Graves' hyperthyroidism and ophthalmopathy. There were TCR beta CDR3 regions amplified from RNA transcripts. The HTBI set primed first-round TCR CDR3 RT-PCR. One entry per CDR3 protein, called by TCRdb with MiXCR from the multiplex PCR reads. The data contain around 620,000 distinct CDR3 sequences, around 45% of them singletons. The sample was peripheral blood or thyroid tissue (not recorded which). The receptor source for this set is an adult woman with Graves' disease, either hyperthyroidism or ophthalmopathy (not recorded which).

This chain joins TRBV25-1 and TRBJ2-5, with TRBD2 matching 11 bases. Germline CDR1 reads MGHDK; CDR2 reads SYGVNS. The CDR3 is made up of 16 amino acids. With V trimmed by 1 base and J by 0 bases, 1 base remained unmatched. Here the CDR3 reads CASSELTSGNQETQYF. The CDR3 DNA is TGTGCCAGCAGTGAATTGACTAGCGGGAACCAAGAGACCCAGTACTTC.

CDR3 bases: TGCAGTGCTAGAGTAGCGGTCGCTCCTGAAGCTTTCTTT. Translating it yields CSARVAVAPEAFF. The V gene is TRBV20-1, the J gene TRBJ1-1; D call uncertain. The ends were cut back, 1 base at V and 6 bases at J, with 12 bases in the middle. CDR3 length: 13 residues. Looked up from germline, CDR1 is DFQATT and CDR2 is SNEGSKA (reference sequence).

This clonotype was observed many times. This chain joins TRBV7-9 and TRBJ1-4; D not resolved. The CDR3 consists of 19 residues. V lost 6 bases, J lost 3 bases, and 26 bases lay in between. The germline CDR1 and CDR2 sequences are SEHNR and FQNEAQ (reference sequence). This CDR3 is CASSPSPGHYSGPNEKLFF. CDR3 nucleotides: TGTGCCAGCAGTCCGAGCCCGGGCCACTACAGCGGACCTAATGAAAAACTGTTTTTT.

This chain uses TRBV19 with TRBJ1-4; no reliable D call. CDR3 length: 10 amino acids. In germline, CDR1 is LNHDA, CDR2 SQIVND (reference sequence). In DNA form, the CDR3 reads TGTGCTAGTCACCGGGAAAAACTGTTTTTT. Its translation: CASHREKLFF.

The V gene is TRBV25-1, the J gene TRBJ2-5; D not certain. The CDR3 has 14 residues. Trimming stripped 4 bases from V and 4 bases from J, with 13 bases between. CDR1 MGHDK and CDR2 SYGVNS come from the germline V gene. The CDR3 DNA follows: TGTGCCAGCAGTGCTAGAGATTATGCAGAGACCCAGTACTTC. Translation: CASSARDYAETQYF.